The T cell receptor (beta chain) under discussion was sequenced for a study of blood T cells in healthy people across ages. Study-level findings and limits: Older age went with lower TCR beta diversity per million T cells, in a roughly linear way.

Points on this clonotype: Its antigen is still unknown.

Combining a sample-barcoded 5' primer with a J-beta primer mix, a second PCR ran for roughly 6 to 11 cycles. Each cDNA molecule was tagged by a template-switch adaptor with 12 random nucleotides. Each CDR3 protein is one row after TCRdb ran MiXCR on the 5' RACE reads. The data hold about a million distinct CDR3 sequences, with 48% observed a single time. Material for sequencing was blood. The origin of this receptor is a man aged 25 to 45 in good health.

CDR3 coding DNA: TGTGCCAGCAGCTTACCAGCTCAGATCAATGAGCAGTTCTTC. As protein: CASSLPAQINEQFF. The chain uses TRBV11-1 and TRBJ2-1; D not resolved. Deletions cut 2 bases from V and 6 bases from J, with 11 bases between. Per germline, CDR1 SGHAT and CDR2 FQDESV (reference sequence). The CDR3 spans 14 residues.